This T cell receptor (beta chain) was captured in a study of neoadjuvant anti-PD-1 for oral cavity cancer. The germline V gene has CDR1 MNHEY and CDR2 SMNVEV (reference sequence). The CDR3 totals 16 residues. V shed 3 bases, J shed 5 bases, and the junction held 13 bases outside the gene matches. Generated by immunoSEQ multiplex PCR, the TCRdb table keeps only in-frame clones and is missing some. The sample holds 55,000 to 75,000 clones, around 85% seen once. The TCR sequence derives from a person aged 35-80 years with oral cavity squamous cell carcinoma. The genes are TRBV27 and TRBJ2-7, with 7 bases identical to TRBD1. The sample here was PBMCs, taken before nivolumab (anti-PD-1) treatment. CDR3 protein: CASSLSGAPGQNEQYF. CDR3 bases: TGTGCCAGCAGTTTGTCCGGGGCTCCGGGACAGAACGAGCAGTACTTC.